Sequencing of this T cell receptor beta chain was carried out in a study of early T cells in non-severe SARS-CoV-2 infection. Study findings and constraints: Anti-spike CD8 responses were favored by VDJdb matching, which missed private and CD4 specificities.

With respect to this clonotype: Its antigen is undetermined.

As part of library construction, unique molecular identifiers were attached to individual cDNA molecules. One entry per CDR3 protein, called by TCRdb with MiXCR from the 5' RACE reads. The sample shows about 86,000 distinct CDR3 sequences, 14% of them seen only once. This CDR3 contains 13 residues. The V end was cut by 2 bases, the J end by 0 bases, with 5 bases between. Germline-derived CDR1 and CDR2 are GTSNPN and SVGIG (reference sequence). The V gene is TRBV30, the J gene TRBJ2-1; D not certain. Source material: whole blood. The receptor was derived from an adult who was a healthcare worker with PCR-confirmed SARS-CoV-2 infection or an uninfected control (not recorded which). The CDR3: CAWSPRSYNEQFF. The CDR3 DNA reads as TGTGCCTGGAGTCCCCGCTCCTACAATGAGCAGTTCTTC.